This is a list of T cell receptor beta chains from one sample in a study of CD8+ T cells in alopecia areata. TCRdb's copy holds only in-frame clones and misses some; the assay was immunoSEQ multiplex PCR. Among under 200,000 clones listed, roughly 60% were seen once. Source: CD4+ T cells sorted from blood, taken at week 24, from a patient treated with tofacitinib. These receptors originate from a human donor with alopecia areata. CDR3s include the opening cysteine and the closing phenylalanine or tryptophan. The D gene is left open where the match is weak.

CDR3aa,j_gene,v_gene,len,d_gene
CSAPLIGELFF,TRBJ2-2,TRBV20-1,11,-
CSVYNHDLQFTNQPQHF,TRBJ1-5,TRBV29-1,17,-
CASSLTDTDSDTQYF,TRBJ2-3,TRBV7-3,15,-
CAWSSRTGGNSPLHF,TRBJ1-6,TRBV30,15,TRBD1
CAWSVASGSYTDTQYF,TRBJ2-3,TRBV30,16,TRBD2
CASSLKVGMNNEQYF,TRBJ2-7,TRBV5-6,15,-
CASIPDGYTF,TRBJ1-2,TRBV2,10,-
CAWSPLGSKNTEAFF,TRBJ1-1,TRBV30,15,-
CAWSLNGELFF,TRBJ2-2,TRBV30,11,-
CASSLGQSNQPQHF,TRBJ1-5,TRBV5-6,14,-
CASSWGQGAYEQYF,TRBJ2-7,TRBV5-6,14,TRBD1
CASSPWDGSGNIQYF,TRBJ2-4,TRBV4-1,15,-
CASSLGQGSSYEQYF,TRBJ2-7,TRBV11-2,15,-
CASSVERDGYTF,TRBJ1-2,TRBV9,12,-
CSVLKGRDFQFF,TRBJ2-1,TRBV29-1,12,-
CSVENWTENTEAFF,TRBJ1-1,TRBV29-1,14,-
CATTGQGANTQYF,TRBJ2-3,TRBV15,13,TRBD1
CASTLRASGLDTQYF,TRBJ2-3,TRBV7-2,15,TRBD2
CASGPNQGWGTEAFF,TRBJ1-1,TRBV12-5,15,-
CASRNPWGGYGYTF,TRBJ1-2,TRBV27,14,-
CASSRDRGGVETQYF,TRBJ2-5,TRBV2,15,TRBD1
CASSPGGNQPQHF,TRBJ1-5,TRBV18,13,-
CATSRDPKEDTQYF,TRBJ2-3,TRBV15,14,-
CASIPTQTGGLGYTF,TRBJ1-2,TRBV5-6,15,TRBD1
CSVLDTSRAEQYF,TRBJ2-7,TRBV29-1,13,-
CAWSVQAGVGAFF,TRBJ1-1,TRBV30,13,-
CSVEGSGPLPDTQYF,TRBJ2-3,TRBV29-1,15,-
CAWSTPGQGGTEAFF,TRBJ1-1,TRBV30,15,TRBD1